This entry lists 10 T cell receptor beta chains sequenced from one sample in a study of cytomegalovirus exposure and HLA in healthy donors. A multiplex PCR was run with 60 Vbeta primers and 13 Jbeta primers. Profiled with immunoSEQ multiplex PCR; TCRdb holds only in-frame clones, not every one. This sample carries 150,000 to 200,000 clones, roughly 85% of them seen once, and the ten largest clones take 4.4%. The specimen sequenced was PBMCs. The receptor set was obtained from a woman aged 25 to 45 in good health and CMV-seropositive.

The J gene is TRBJ2-3, the V gene TRBV13; 9 bases fit TRBD2. CDR1 PRHDT and CDR2 FYEKMQ come from the germline V gene (reference sequence). Trimming removed 3 bases from V and 4 bases from J; junction bases left unmatched: 8. The CDR3 runs to 16 residues. In nucleotides, the CDR3 is TGTGCCAGCAGCTTGAGTAGCGGGAGCTTGCCAGATACGCAGTATTTT. Its translation is CASSLSSGSLPDTQYF. Drawing the rest from reference TRBV13 and TRBJ2-3, the complete variable domain is AAGVIQSPRHLIKEKRETATLKCYPIPRHDTVYWYQQGPGQDPQFLISFYEKMQSDKGSIPDRFSAQQFSDYHSELNMSSLELGDSALYFCASSLSSGSLPDTQYFGPGTRLTVL.

The genes are TRBV18 and TRBJ2-7, with TRBD1 as a possible D gene (6 bases). This CDR3 region has 16 residues. Trimming left V 3 bases short and J 6 bases short, with 21 bases between. From germline, CDR1 is KGHSH and CDR2 LQKENI. The CDR3 here is CASSPAWGPGVSEQYF. DNA of the CDR3: TGTGCCAGCTCACCCGCCTGGGGGCCAGGGGTAAGCGAGCAGTACTTC. Full variable domain (missing parts from reference TRBV18 and TRBJ2-7): NAGVMQNPRHLVRRRGQEARLRCSPMKGHSHVYWYRQLPEEGLKFMVYLQKENIIDESGMPKERFSAEFPKEGPSILRIQQVVRGDSAAYFCASSPAWGPGVSEQYFGPGTRLTVT.

The rearrangement joins TRBV30 to TRBJ1-2; no firm D call. From germline, CDR1 is GTSNPN and CDR2 SVGIG (reference sequence). CDR3 length equals 14 residues. V dropped 2 bases and J dropped 5 bases, with 15 bases sitting between them. For the CDR3, the DNA is TGTGCCTGGAGTCGAGGCGTCGGAGCTTATGGCTACACCTTC. This encodes CAWSRGVGAYGYTF. Combining the CDR3 with reference TRBV30 and TRBJ1-2 gives the whole variable domain SQTIHQWPATLVQPVGSPLSLECTVEGTSNPNLYWYRQAAGRGLQLLFYSVGIGQISSEVPQNLSASRPQDRQFILSSKKLLLSDSGFYLCAWSRGVGAYGYTFGSGTRLTVV.

J is TRBJ2-7 and V is TRBV27; D uncertain. Germline values: CDR1 MNHEY, CDR2 SMNVEV (reference sequence). V was pared by 5 bases and J by 6 bases, with 20 bases between. The CDR3 extends over 15 amino acids. The CDR3 nucleotides are TGTGCCAGCAGTCCCCCGGCAGGATCCTTCGCCGAGCAGTACTTC. It codes for CASSPPAGSFAEQYF.

As concerns this clone: No conserved phenylalanine or tryptophan ends this CDR3, so it is likely a read error. V gene TRBV27 combines with J gene TRBJ1-1; the D is unclear. The V end lost 5 bases, the J end lost 4 bases, and 14 bases lay between the germline ends. The CDR3 sequence is 14 residues long. Germline values: CDR1 MNHEY, CDR2 SMNVEV (reference sequence). CDR3 DNA sequence: TGTGCCAGCAGTCGGGGTCAGACTCCCACTGAAGCTTTCTCT. Protein sequence: CASSRGQTPTEAFS.

This clone was picked up one time. The chain joins TRBV6-5 to TRBJ1-5; D not certain. Germline assignment: CDR1 MNHEY and CDR2 SVGAGI. This CDR3 spans 14 amino acids. The V end lost 5 bases, the J end lost 5 bases, and 13 bases lay between the germline ends. CDR3 amino acids: CASSPWAGDQPQHF. CDR3 bases: TGTGCCAGCAGTCCCTGGGCGGGCGATCAGCCCCAGCATTTT.

V and J are TRBV10-3 and TRBJ2-5; 9 nucleotides line up with TRBD1. With 6 bases clipped from V and 4 bases from J, the junction kept 3 bases outside the gene matches. The CDR3 is 13 residues long. Germline V gene sequence: CDR1 ENHRY, CDR2 SYGVKD. The CDR3 sequence: CAISLTGGETQYF. Written as DNA, the CDR3 is TGTGCCATCAGCCTGACAGGGGGAGAGACCCAGTACTTC.

The chain links TRBV11-2 to TRBJ2-3; TRBD2 is a possible D gene (6 bases). CDR1 is SGHAT and CDR2 is FQNNGV in the germline V gene. This CDR3 contains 15 residues. Between the trimmed V and J ends, which lost 2 bases and 0 bases, there was a span of 9 bases. The DNA of the CDR3 is TGTGCCAGCAGCTTATGGGGGGAAAGCACAGATACGCAGTATTTT. It codes for CASSLWGESTDTQYF.

The chain has TRBV4-1 and TRBJ2-5; D might be TRBD2 (6 bases). Trimming took off 2 bases at V and 2 bases at J, with 9 bases between the two ends. This CDR3 is built from 14 residues. The germline V gene has CDR1 MGHRA and CDR2 YSYEKL. DNA of the CDR3: TGCGCCAGCAGCCAAAAGACTAGACAAGAGACCCAGTACTTC. Its translation: CASSQKTRQETQYF.

The gene calls are TRBV5-1 and TRBJ2-1; D uncertain. Per the germline V gene, CDR1 is SGHRS and CDR2 is YFSETQ. Trimming removed 5 bases at V and 7 bases at J, with 16 bases between. This CDR3 comprises 14 residues. The CDR3: CASSRSLTLNEQFF. In DNA form, the CDR3 reads TGCGCCAGCAGTCGGAGTCTTACTCTTAATGAGCAGTTCTTC.